The TCR beta chain described here comes from a study of cytomegalovirus exposure and HLA in healthy donors. This table comes from immunoSEQ multiplex PCR, and its TCRdb copy is limited to in-frame clones, with some not included. Of roughly 130,000 clones detected, 89% appear once; the ten largest clones hold approximately 3.3%. Germline CDR1 LNHDA, CDR2 SQIVND (reference sequence). This CDR3 is 16 amino acids long. Trimming stripped 6 bases from V and 1 base from J, with 18 bases between. V gene TRBV19 combines with J gene TRBJ1-2; tentative D call: TRBD1 (6 bases). The sample was PBMCs. This sequence originates from a man younger than 40 in good health and CMV-seronegative. CDR3 coding DNA: TGTGCCAGTAGCCTACAGGGAGGGGATAGTAACTATGGCTACACCTTC. This codes for CASSLQGGDSNYGYTF.